This is a list of T cell receptor beta chains from one sample in a study of T-cell reconstitution after alpha-beta-depleted transplantation in children. TCRdb fed the PCR reads into MiXCR, producing one record per CDR3 protein. Of 25,000 to 30,000 distinct CDR3 sequences listed, roughly a sixth are singletons. The material was PBMCs, mostly from graft donor cells, obtained 60 days after TCRalphabeta/CD19-depleted stem cell transplant. The receptor source for this set is a male patient aged 2-15 years who had a stem cell transplant for acute lymphoblastic leukemia, so the T cells may come from the graft donor. CDR3s include the opening cysteine and the closing phenylalanine or tryptophan. D genes are given only for firm matches. Clone size is stated in some rows and not others, as once, few, many or a class when expanded.

J: TRBJ2-7; V: TRBV20-1; size: many; D: TRBD2; CDR3: CSARRGTSGGREQYF; DNA: TGCAGTGCTCGAAGAGGGACTAGCGGGGGGCGGGAGCAGTACTTC
J: TRBJ1-2; V: TRBV6-6; size: few; D: NA; CDR3: CASSYPRGGYTF; DNA: TGTGCCAGCAGTTACCCCCGGGGGGGCTACACCTTC
J: TRBJ2-7; V: TRBV18; size: many; D: NA; CDR3: CASSTGVAYEQYF; DNA: TGTGCCAGCTCCACCGGGGTAGCATACGAGCAGTACTTC
J: TRBJ2-3; V: TRBV9; size: NA; D: TRBD2; CDR3: CASSPGLVGTDTQYF; DNA: TGTGCCAGCAGCCCGGGACTAGTGGGCACAGATACGCAGTATTTT
J: TRBJ1-1; V: TRBV6-2/TRBV6-3; size: many; D: TRBD1; CDR3: CASSKNRGGTNTEAFF; DNA: TGTGCCAGCAGTAAAAACAGGGGCGGGACGAACACTGAAGCTTTCTTT
J: TRBJ1-1; V: TRBV27; size: many; D: TRBD1; CDR3: CASSVDRRGEAFF; DNA: TGTGCCAGCAGTGTGGACAGGAGAGGTGAAGCTTTCTTT
J: TRBJ2-4; V: TRBV5-1; size: NA; D: NA; CDR3: CASSPSGTMKNIQYF; DNA: TGCGCCAGCAGCCCATCCGGGACAATGAAAAACATTCAGTACTTC
J: TRBJ2-5; V: TRBV7-6; size: few; D: NA; CDR3: CASSLFAETQYF; DNA: TGTGCCAGCAGCTTATTTGCCGAGACCCAGTACTTC
J: TRBJ1-5; V: TRBV20-1; size: few; D: NA; CDR3: CSARSGYSNQPQHF; DNA: TGCAGTGCTAGATCGGGCTATAGCAATCAGCCCCAGCATTTT
J: TRBJ2-6; V: TRBV9; size: many; D: TRBD2; CDR3: CASSFPLAGSGANVLTF; DNA: TGTGCCAGCAGCTTTCCACTAGCGGGCTCTGGGGCCAACGTCCTGACTTTC
J: TRBJ1-3; V: TRBV28; size: few; D: NA; CDR3: CASRFTGLPEFHSGNTIYF; DNA: TGTGCCAGCAGATTCACAGGGTTACCCGAATTCCACTCTGGAAACACCATATATTTT
J: TRBJ2-1; V: TRBV5-1; size: few; D: TRBD2; CDR3: CASTSTTSGRIEQFF; DNA: TGCGCCAGCACCTCGACGACTAGCGGGAGGATTGAGCAGTTCTTC
J: TRBJ2-7; V: TRBV27; size: NA; D: NA; CDR3: CASSYRGSYEQYF; DNA: TGTGCCAGCAGTTACCGGGGCTCCTACGAGCAGTACTTC
J: TRBJ2-3; V: TRBV20-1; size: NA; D: TRBD2; CDR3: CSARGSGLAGADTQYF; DNA: TGCAGTGCTAGGGGATCGGGACTAGCGGGAGCAGATACGCAGTATTTT
J: TRBJ2-7; V: TRBV7-2; size: NA; D: TRBD2; CDR3: CASSLTSGSSSYEQYF; DNA: TGTGCCAGCAGCTTGACTAGCGGGTCGAGCTCCTACGAGCAGTACTTC
J: TRBJ1-3; V: TRBV4-2; size: few; D: TRBD1; CDR3: CASSQEASGQGLDTIYF; DNA: TGTGCCAGCAGCCAAGAAGCCTCCGGACAGGGTCTGGACACCATATATTTT
J: TRBJ2-1; V: TRBV7-2; size: many; D: TRBD2; CDR3: CASSFGLAGDGSLFF; DNA: TGTGCCAGCAGCTTTGGTCTAGCGGGAGACGGGAGTCTGTTCTTC
J: TRBJ1-6; V: TRBV3-1; size: few; D: NA; CDR3: CASSPSPLLSRNSPLHF; DNA: TGTGCCAGCAGCCCCAGCCCCCTTCTCTCGCGCAATTCACCCCTCCACTTT
J: TRBJ2-7; V: TRBV10-1; size: few; D: NA; CDR3: CASSPDTSYYEQYF; DNA: TGCGCCAGCAGTCCAGACACTTCTTATTACGAGCAGTACTTC
J: TRBJ1-2; V: TRBV28; size: NA; D: TRBD1; CDR3: CASSSNRQGGYGYTF; DNA: TGTGCCAGCAGTTCCAATAGACAGGGTGGCTATGGCTACACCTTC
J: TRBJ2-2; V: TRBV5-1; size: medium-sized; D: NA; CDR3: CASSLTNTGELFF; DNA: TGCGCCAGCAGCCTTACGAACACCGGGGAGCTGTTTTTT
J: TRBJ2-7; V: TRBV28; size: few; D: NA; CDR3: CASGDVNEQYF; DNA: TGTGCCAGTGGAGATGTAAACGAGCAGTACTTC
J: TRBJ2-2; V: TRBV7-9; size: few; D: NA; CDR3: CASSQQRSSNTGELFF; DNA: TGTGCCAGCAGTCAACAGAGGTCTTCGAACACCGGGGAGCTGTTTTTT
J: TRBJ1-3; V: TRBV12-3/TRBV12-4; size: few; D: NA; CDR3: CASSLALGNTIYF; DNA: TGTGCCAGCAGTTTAGCGCTGGGGAACACCATATATTTT